Below are 21 T cell receptor beta chains sequenced from a single sample in a study of response to subunit inactivated influenza vaccine. Each CDR3 protein gets one entry after TCRdb re-called the RT-PCR reads with MiXCR. The data contain about 780,000 distinct CDR3 sequences, around 18% of them singletons. The specimen was PBMCs from blood, collected roughly 5 days after vaccination. These receptors all come from a man aged 45-65 years who received an inactivated influenza vaccine.

This clonotype has only a few counts. The DNA for the CDR3 is TGTGCCAGCAGCTGGGGACACTCCCAAGAGACCCAGTACTTC. It codes for CASSWGHSQETQYF. The V gene is TRBV5-6, the J gene TRBJ2-5; D may be TRBD1 (6 bases). V dropped 3 bases and J dropped 1 base, with 10 bases sitting between them. The CDR3 covers 14 residues. CDR1 is SGHDT and CDR2 is YYEEEE in the germline V gene.

The CDR3 region is CASSPSRQPQHF. For the CDR3, the DNA is TGTGCCAGCAGCCCTAGCCGTCAGCCCCAGCATTTT. The chain recombines TRBV12-3 or TRBV12-4 with TRBJ1-5; no firm D call. V was pared by 6 bases and J by 6 bases, with 9 bases between. The CDR3 totals 12 residues.

This clonotype occurred a few times. V is TRBV12-3 or TRBV12-4 and J is TRBJ1-1; the D gene is possibly TRBD1 (5 bases). This CDR3 is 14 amino acids long. V was trimmed by 4 bases and J by 4 bases, leaving 13 bases between them. The CDR3 loop reads CASSYEGRGTEAFF. The CDR3 nucleotides read TGTGCCAGCAGTTATGAGGGGCGGGGCACTGAAGCTTTCTTT.

The CDR3 DNA reads TGCAGTGCCCTTTACCGCGACACTGAAGCTTTCTTT. It translates to CSALYRDTEAFF. V gene TRBV20-1 combines with J gene TRBJ1-1; D gene unclear. With 6 bases removed from V and 3 bases from J, the gap between germline ends came to 11 bases. Germline V lookup: CDR1 DFQATT, CDR2 SNEGSKA (reference sequence). This CDR3 comprises 12 residues.

V gene TRBV6-1 combines with J gene TRBJ2-3, with D hard to call. Trimming removed 6 bases from V and 4 bases from J, with 11 bases in between. The CDR3 runs to 13 residues. CDR1 is MNHNS and CDR2 is SASEGT in the germline V gene. CDR3 DNA sequence: TGTGCCAGCAGCCGCTTGTGGTCAGATACGCAGTATTTT. Its protein is CASSRLWSDTQYF.

The sample holds a few counts of this clonotype. The chain uses TRBV6-5 and TRBJ1-5, with 9 bases matching TRBD1. Germline V gene data show CDR1 as MNHEY and CDR2 as SVGAGI. With 4 bases clipped from V and 3 bases from J, the junction kept 4 bases outside the gene matches. The CDR3 totals 15 residues. The CDR3: CASSFRTGDNQPQHF. For the CDR3, the DNA is TGTGCCAGCAGTTTCCGGACAGGGGACAATCAGCCCCAGCATTTT.

V and J are TRBV7-9 and TRBJ2-7; D remains ambiguous. Germline CDR1 SEHNR, CDR2 FQNEAQ (reference sequence). CDR3 length equals 12 residues. Trimming took 1 base from V and 5 from J, leaving 6 bases between them. CDR3 in amino acids: CASSLVVNEQYF. As DNA, the CDR3 is TGTGCCAGCAGCTTAGTGGTAAACGAGCAGTACTTC. The whole variable domain, filled in from reference TRBV7-9 and TRBJ2-7, reads DTGVSQNPRHKITKRGQNVTFRCDPISEHNRLYWYRQTLGQGPEFLTYFQNEAQLEKSRLLSDRFSAERPKGSFSTLEIQRTEQGDSAMYLCASSLVVNEQYFGPGTRLTVT.

This clonotype was seen many times. The chain uses TRBV12-3 or TRBV12-4 and TRBJ2-5, with D hard to call. The CDR3 extends over 13 amino acids. Trimming removed 7 bases from V and 2 bases from J, with 11 bases in between. CDR3 protein: CASTIAHQETQYF. The DNA of the CDR3 is TGTGCCAGCACCATCGCACATCAAGAGACCCAGTACTTC.

CDR3 sequence: CSASTSGSRETQYF. The DNA of the CDR3 is TGCAGTGCTAGCACTAGCGGGAGTCGGGAGACCCAGTACTTC. The rearrangement uses TRBV20-1 and TRBJ2-5, with 11 bases identical to TRBD2. CDR3 length: 14 residues. V gave up 3 bases and J gave up 5 bases; unmatched junction bases: 5. Germline CDR1 reads DFQATT; CDR2 reads SNEGSKA (reference sequence).

This chain uses TRBV24-1 with TRBJ2-7; possible D gene TRBD2, 6 bases. This CDR3 comprises 14 residues. V was pared by 10 bases and J by 4 bases, with 19 bases between. From germline, CDR1 is KGHDR and CDR2 SFDVKD. The CDR3 is CATRFGRSPYEQYF. In DNA, the CDR3 is TGTGCCACAAGATTCGGGAGATCCCCTTACGAGCAGTACTTC.

The chain couples TRBV28 to TRBJ1-1, with 8 bases aligning to TRBD1. After removal of 4 bases from V and 5 bases from J, the junction contained 9 bases not matched to a gene. This CDR3 is built from 15 residues. Germline loops: CDR1 MDHEN, CDR2 SYDVKM. This CDR3 is CASSWPGQGITEAFF. The CDR3 DNA sequence: TGTGCCAGCAGTTGGCCCGGACAGGGCATTACTGAAGCTTTCTTT.

The V call is TRBV2, the J call TRBJ1-1; tentative D call: TRBD1 (6 bases). Between the trimmed V and J ends, which lost 6 bases and 4 bases, there was a span of 6 bases. The CDR3 is 11 residues long. Germline values: CDR1 SNHLY, CDR2 FYNNEI. This chain's CDR3 is CASRDSTEAFF. The CDR3 DNA sequence: TGTGCCAGCAGGGACAGCACTGAAGCTTTCTTT.

This clonotype has a count of ten or more. The chain uses TRBV5-1 and TRBJ2-7; D unresolved. CDR1 SGHRS and CDR2 YFSETQ come from the germline V gene. V shed 0 bases and J shed 0 bases, with 7 bases lying between them. The CDR3 loop spans 14 amino acids. As DNA, the CDR3 is TGCGCCAGCAGCTTGGTGGAAAGCTCCTACGAGCAGTACTTC. It specifies CASSLVESSYEQYF. The full variable domain, its missing parts supplied by reference TRBV5-1 and TRBJ2-7, is KAGVTQTPRYLIKTRGQQVTLSCSPISGHRSVSWYQQTPGQGLQFLFEYFSETQRNKGNFPGRFSGRQFSNSRSEMNVSTLELGDSALYLCASSLVESSYEQYFGPGTRLTVT.

Only a few counts were recorded for this clonotype. This rearrangement joins TRBV12-3 or TRBV12-4 to TRBJ2-1; 7 bases are a match to TRBD2. V was pared by 2 bases and J by 2 bases, with 3 bases of the junction left unmatched. The CDR3 loop spans 15 amino acids. The CDR3 loop is CASSLRGSPYNEQFF. CDR3 nucleotides: TGTGCCAGCAGTTTACGCGGGAGTCCCTACAATGAGCAGTTCTTC.

The chain couples TRBV5-1 to TRBJ2-7, with D unresolved. Germline V gives CDR1 SGHRS, CDR2 YFSETQ. This CDR3 has 15 amino acids. V was pared by 6 bases and J by 5 bases, with 21 bases between. CDR3 loop: CASTLGGRPGDEQYF. The CDR3 DNA reads as TGCGCCAGCACCTTAGGCGGACGGCCCGGAGACGAGCAGTACTTC.

The V gene is TRBV14, the J gene TRBJ2-1; TRBD2 agrees at 8 bases. J lost 5 bases, V lost 8 bases, and 5 bases had no gene match. CDR3 length equals 13 residues. Germline lookup yields CDR1 SGHDN and CDR2 FVKESK. CDR3 residues: CASREGPDNEQFF. The DNA of the CDR3 is TGTGCCAGCCGGGAGGGCCCGGACAATGAGCAGTTCTTC.

In this sample, this clonotype turned up a few times. This chain joins TRBV20-1 and TRBJ2-3; D may be TRBD1 or TRBD2 (5 bases each). Germline V gives CDR1 DFQATT, CDR2 SNEGSKA (reference sequence). The CDR3 contains 12 residues. Trimming cost V 1 base and J 8 bases, with 10 bases left between them. This CDR3 is CSARGDLGTQYF. CDR3 coding DNA: TGCAGTGCTAGAGGGGACCTTGGTACGCAGTATTTT.

This clonotype has more than one count but fewer than ten. This chain links TRBV7-2 with TRBJ1-2, with 12 bases identical to TRBD1. This CDR3 is 19 amino acids long. Trimming removed 0 bases from V and 8 bases from J; junction bases left unmatched: 16. The germline CDR1 and CDR2 sequences are SGHTA and FQGNSA. This CDR3 is CASSLAGTGGRLRTGGYTF. DNA for the CDR3: TGTGCCAGCAGCTTAGCTGGGACAGGGGGCCGACTGAGGACTGGCGGCTACACCTTC.

The genes are TRBV7-9 and TRBJ2-6; D is possibly TRBD1 (6 bases). Trimming pared 6 bases from V and 0 bases from J, leaving 12 bases between. The length of the CDR3 is 16 residues. Germline V CDR1 and CDR2: SEHNR, FQNEAQ (reference sequence). The CDR3 loop is CASSYTGSSGANVLTF. DNA of the CDR3: TGTGCCAGCAGTTACACAGGGAGCTCTGGGGCCAACGTCCTGACTTTC.

This clonotype was observed a few times. V gene TRBV19 combines with J gene TRBJ1-5; D unresolved. V lost 3 bases and J lost 6, with 9 bases in between. Germline loops: CDR1 LNHDA, CDR2 SQIVND (reference sequence). The CDR3 runs 13 residues. This CDR3 is CASSIGGVQPQHF. Here the CDR3 DNA reads TGTGCCAGTAGTATCGGTGGGGTTCAGCCCCAGCATTTT.

This clonotype has only a few counts. The rearrangement joins TRBV6-5 to TRBJ2-3, with 8 bases identical to TRBD2. The CDR3 has 17 amino acids. Germline lookup yields CDR1 MNHEY and CDR2 SVGAGI. Trimming at V came to 1 base and at J to 4 bases, leaving 10 bases not matched to a gene. The CDR3 DNA follows: TGTGCCAGCAGTTACTTCGGTCCAGCGGGAGTTGCAGATACGCAGTATTTT. Its protein is CASSYFGPAGVADTQYF.